This T cell receptor beta chain was sequenced in a study of graft-versus-host responses after intestinal transplantation. Study overall: Recipients uniformly received anti-thymocyte globulin induction, followed by tacrolimus and steroids for three to four years. Study-wide results and limits: With peak circulating GvH clone levels came an association with early post-transplant HvG declines. The marrow of recipients harbored GvH clones, and ileum or blood showed some of them first.

Generated by immunoSEQ multiplex PCR, the TCRdb table keeps only in-frame clones and is missing some. The data contain about 24,000 clones, approximately 40% of them singletons. Investigators plated around 200,000 CFSE-labeled responder cells together with around 200,000 irradiated stimulator cells labeled with violet dye. The CDR3 runs 16 residues. Deletions cut 0 bases from V and 0 bases from J, with 10 bases between. V and J are TRBV5-3 and TRBJ1-3; D unresolved. TRBV5-3 has ORF status, its function being uncertain. The clonotype comes from a human patient who received an intestinal transplant. The sequences come from alloreactive CD4+ T cells from a mixed lymphocyte reaction culture, collected before intestinal transplant. Documented subset: CFSE-low proliferating T cells sorted from roughly six-day pre-transplant mixed lymphocyte reaction (GvH or HvG direction). The CDR3 DNA is TGTGCCAGAAGCTTGGGTCGGGTTAGCTCTGGAAACACCATATATTTT. This codes for CARSLGRVSSGNTIYF.